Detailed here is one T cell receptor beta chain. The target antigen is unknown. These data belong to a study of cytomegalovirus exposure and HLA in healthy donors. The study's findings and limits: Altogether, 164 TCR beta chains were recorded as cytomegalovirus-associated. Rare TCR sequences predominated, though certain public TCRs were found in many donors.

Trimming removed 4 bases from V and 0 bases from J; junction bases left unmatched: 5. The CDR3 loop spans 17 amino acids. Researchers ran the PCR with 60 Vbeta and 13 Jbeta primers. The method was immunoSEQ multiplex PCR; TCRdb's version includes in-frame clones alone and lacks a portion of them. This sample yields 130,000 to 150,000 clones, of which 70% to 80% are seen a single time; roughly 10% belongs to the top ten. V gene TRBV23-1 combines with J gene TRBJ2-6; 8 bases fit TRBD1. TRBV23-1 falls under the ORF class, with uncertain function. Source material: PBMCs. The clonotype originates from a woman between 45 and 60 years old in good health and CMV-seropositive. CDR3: CASSRPDRASGANVLTF. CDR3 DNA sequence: TGCGCCAGCAGTCGCCCGGACAGGGCCTCTGGGGCCAACGTCCTGACTTTC.